This TCR beta chain comes out of a study of beta chain features in type 1 diabetes. This clone appeared a few times. Losses at the gene ends were 6 bases for V and 5 bases for J; bases not matched to a gene: 8. The CDR3 consists of 14 residues. In germline, CDR1 is SQVTM, CDR2 ANQGSEA. What was sequenced were expressed TCRB transcripts, since all of the isolated RNA had been reverse transcribed. Naive, central memory and regulatory T cell samples produced a mean of approximately 3.6 million reads. Assay: immunoSEQ multiplex PCR; the TCRdb copy retains only in-frame clones and omits some. The sample holds 400,000 to 450,000 clones, roughly 13% seen once.

The V and J genes are TRBV29-1 and TRBJ1-4; 8 nucleotides line up with TRBD1. The sequencing input was naive CD4+ T cells from blood. This clonotype originated in a man aged 25-45 years in good health. Here the CDR3 reads CSVSRQGPNEKLFF. The CDR3 nucleotides read TGCAGCGTCTCGCGACAGGGGCCGAATGAAAAACTGTTTTTT.